The 2 T cell receptor beta chains presented below share a single source sample, sequenced in a study of blood T cell repertoires in COVID-19. Libraries were prepared by immunoSEQ multiplex PCR; TCRdb keeps only in-frame clonotypes and omits some of them. This table has roughly 500,000 clones, 70% to 90% appearing once. The sequenced sample was peripheral blood. The receptors shown here come from a human donor in a cohort sampled during active COVID-19.

The chain joins TRBV27 to TRBJ1-4; 9 bases match TRBD1. Germline CDR1 MNHEY, CDR2 SMNVEV (reference sequence). The CDR3 is made up of 14 amino acids. After removal of 6 bases from V and 7 bases from J, the junction contained 6 bases not matched to a gene. CDR3 loop: CASRQTGGIEKLFF. DNA for the CDR3: TGTGCCAGCAGGCAGACAGGGGGTATTGAAAAACTGTTTTTT.

This clone was seen just once. V usage is TRBV6-4 and J usage is TRBJ2-3; D perhaps matches TRBD1 (6 bases). The V and J ends lost 4 bases and 1 base respectively, with 9 bases between them. This CDR3 has 14 residues. The germline V gene encodes CDR1 MRHNA and CDR2 SNTAGT. The CDR3 region has the DNA TGTGCCAGCAGTGTAGGGGGTGGCACAGATACGCAGTATTTT. Translation gives CASSVGGGTDTQYF.